These 11 T cell receptor beta chains came from one sample sequenced in a study of cytomegalovirus exposure and HLA in healthy donors. PCR involved 60 Vbeta and 13 Jbeta primers. Sequencing used immunoSEQ multiplex PCR; TCRdb keeps in-frame clones, though not all of them. The sample consists of some 150,000 clones, 80% of them appearing once. The sequenced material came from PBMCs. The receptors come from a man between 18 and 29 years old in good health and CMV-seropositive.

The chain has TRBV19 and TRBJ1-1; a possible D gene is TRBD1 (5 bases). This CDR3 region has 15 residues. Looked up from germline, CDR1 is LNHDA and CDR2 is SQIVND (reference sequence). V lost 8 bases and J 5 bases, leaving 21 bases between the germline ends. The CDR3 DNA sequence: TGTGCCAGTTGGGGCGTTCTTGGACAAAGGACTGAAGCTTTCTTT. Its protein is CASWGVLGQRTEAFF. Drawing the rest from reference TRBV19 and TRBJ1-1, the complete variable domain is DGGITQSPKYLFRKEGQNVTLSCEQNLNHDAMYWYRQDPGQGLRLIYYSQIVNDFQKGDIAEGYSVSREKKESFPLTVTSAQKNPTAFYLCASWGVLGQRTEAFFGQGTRLTVV.

This chain joins TRBV19 and TRBJ2-4, with 7 nucleotides matching TRBD2. From germline, CDR1 is LNHDA and CDR2 SQIVND (reference sequence). The CDR3 sequence is 14 residues long. V was pared by 5 bases and J by 1 base, with 2 bases of the junction left unmatched. The CDR3 protein is CASSSLAAKNIQYF. CDR3 DNA: TGTGCCAGTAGTTCACTAGCGGCCAAAAACATTCAGTACTTC. Variable domain in full (rest from reference TRBV19 and TRBJ2-4): DGGITQSPKYLFRKEGQNVTLSCEQNLNHDAMYWYRQDPGQGLRLIYYSQIVNDFQKGDIAEGYSVSREKKESFPLTVTSAQKNPTAFYLCASSSLAAKNIQYFGAGTRLSVL.

The V gene is TRBV18, the J gene TRBJ2-3, with 8 positions matching TRBD2. With 4 bases clipped from V and 2 bases from J, the junction kept 14 bases outside the gene matches. Germline lookup yields CDR1 KGHSH and CDR2 LQKENI. The CDR3 consists of 18 residues. CDR3 residues: CASSRRTGTRAYTDTQYF. The CDR3 DNA sequence: TGTGCCAGCTCACGACGTACCGGGACTAGGGCTTACACAGATACGCAGTATTTT. The full variable domain, with the rest looked up from reference TRBV18 and TRBJ2-3, is NAGVMQNPRHLVRRRGQEARLRCSPMKGHSHVYWYRQLPEEGLKFMVYLQKENIIDESGMPKERFSAEFPKEGPSILRIQQVVRGDSAAYFCASSRRTGTRAYTDTQYFGPGTRLTVL.

The rearrangement links TRBV19 to TRBJ1-1; 9 bases line up with TRBD1. Germline CDR1 reads LNHDA; CDR2 reads SQIVND (reference sequence). CDR3 length: 13 amino acids. The J segment lost 4 bases and the V segment lost 6 bases, leaving 3 bases of the junction unmatched. CDR3 coding DNA: TGTGCCAGTAGCACAGGGGGCGGCACTGAAGCTTTCTTT. Amino acids: CASSTGGGTEAFF.

V and J are TRBV25-1 and TRBJ2-7; 8 positions match TRBD1. Per the germline V gene, CDR1 is MGHDK and CDR2 is SYGVNS. This CDR3 comprises 14 residues. The trim removed 4 bases at V and 0 bases at J, leaving 2 bases unmatched. CDR3 nucleotides: TGTGCCAGCAGTGTACAGGGGGGCTCCTACGAGCAGTACTTC. Amino acid sequence: CASSVQGGSYEQYF.

Notes on this clone: Other DNA sequences in this specimen translate into the identical CDR3. The V call is TRBV19, the J call TRBJ2-7; D gene unclear. The CDR3 totals 13 residues. Germline V gene lookup returns CDR1 LNHDA and CDR2 SQIVND (reference sequence). Trimming removed 3 bases from V and 3 bases from J, with 9 bases in between. In DNA, the CDR3 is TGTGCCAGTAGTATTGGCGGTGACTACGAGCAGTACTTC. Translated: CASSIGGDYEQYF.

J is TRBJ1-5 and V is TRBV4-1, with TRBD1 matching over 12 bases. The CDR3 has 19 amino acids. Trimming at V came to 0 bases and at J to 2 bases, leaving 8 bases not matched to a gene. Germline CDR1 reads MGHRA; CDR2 reads YSYEKL. In DNA, the CDR3 is TGCGCCAGCAGCCAAGATCGGGGACAGGGGGCTGCGGGCAATCAGCCCCAGCATTTT. This translates into CASSQDRGQGAAGNQPQHF.

This clone has only one observation. The V gene is TRBV27, the J gene TRBJ2-7, with 7 bases that match TRBD1. Germline CDR1 MNHEY, CDR2 SMNVEV (reference sequence). J was trimmed by 3 bases and V by 6 bases; bases with no gene match: 11. CDR3 length equals 15 residues. The CDR3 reads CASSRRQGANYEQYF. Written as DNA, the CDR3 is TGTGCCAGCAGCCGACGACAGGGAGCGAACTACGAGCAGTACTTC.

The chain combines TRBV5-1 with TRBJ1-1, with no clear D. The germline V and J ends were trimmed by 4 bases and 4 bases, with 14 bases remaining between them. Germline values: CDR1 SGHRS, CDR2 YFSETQ. There are 14 residues in the CDR3. The CDR3 coding sequence is TGCGCCAGCAGCACCGGGGATCCGAGCACTGAAGCTTTCTTT. Its translation: CASSTGDPSTEAFF.

The chain couples TRBV29-1 to TRBJ1-2, with no clear D. This CDR3 contains 11 residues. V gave up 8 bases and J gave up 6 bases, with 13 bases separating them. Germline V gene sequence: CDR1 SQVTM, CDR2 ANQGSEA. In DNA form, the CDR3 reads TGCAGCTTTGGAAGTCACAATGGCTACACCTTC. Protein: CSFGSHNGYTF.

This sequence joins TRBV4-1 and TRBJ1-2; 7 bases align to TRBD1. Unmatched junction bases numbered 3, after V lost 1 base and J lost 4 bases. Germline-derived CDR1 and CDR2 are MGHRA and YSYEKL. This CDR3 comprises 14 residues. This CDR3 is CASSQVWDSYGYTF. For the CDR3, the DNA is TGCGCCAGCAGCCAAGTGTGGGACAGCTATGGCTACACCTTC.